Each of the 17 T cell receptor beta chains below was sequenced from the same sample in a study of CXCR3-negative and CXCR3-positive naive CD8 T cells. The TRB libraries of cDNA were built by UMI-labeled 5' RACE. TCRdb re-called the 5' RACE reads, yielding one record per CDR3 amino acid sequence without DNA. Here the sample table reports approximately 120,000 distinct CDR3 sequences. General study points: For CXCR3-positive naive cells, TRB CDR3s were more hydrophobic than those of CXCR3-negative naive cells.

Their recognized antigens are unknown. Sequencing used naive CXCR3+ CD8+ T cells from blood. This sample's subset: CD45RO-CCR7+CD27+CD95- naive CD8+ T cells expressing CXCR3 (TNR3+). These receptors were taken from a human donor in good health. Some clones in this sample may be carry-over from other donors' samples.

The V gene is TRBV9, the J gene TRBJ2-5; TCRdb picks TRBD2, but there is no DNA to check that call. CDR1 is SGDLS, CDR2 YYNGEE, per germline. The CDR3 runs to 13 residues. The CDR3 reads CASSVATGLAQYF.

The chain links TRBV29-1 to TRBJ2-1. CDR3 length: 12 residues. Looked up from germline, CDR1 is SQVTM and CDR2 is ANQGSEA. The CDR3 here is CSVVFSYNEQFF.

The V gene is TRBV5-5, the J gene TRBJ2-7. CDR1 SGHKS and CDR2 YYEKEE come from the germline V gene (reference sequence). The CDR3 sequence is 12 residues long. This CDR3 is CASSLDLYEQYF.

The rearrangement joins TRBV28 to TRBJ1-1. The V gene's germline CDR1 is MDHEN and CDR2 SYDVKM. This CDR3 has 14 residues. CDR3 protein: CASSLPPREGEAFF. Filled out from reference TRBV28 and TRBJ1-1, the complete variable domain reads DVKVTQSSRYLVKRTGEKVFLECVQDMDHENMFWYRQDPGLGLRLIYFSYDVKMKEKGDIPEGYSVSREKKERFSLILESASTNQTSMYLCASSLPPREGEAFFGQGTRLTVV.

This chain uses TRBV29-1 with TRBJ2-5. The germline V gene has CDR1 SQVTM and CDR2 ANQGSEA. The CDR3 spans 12 residues. CDR3 amino acids: CSVEGQEETQYF.

The rearrangement links TRBV18 to TRBJ1-4. CDR1 and CDR2 (germline): KGHSH, LQKENI. CDR3 size: 15 residues. CDR3 residues: CASSPYKTTNEKLFF.

This chain joins TRBV7-8 and TRBJ2-7; the TRBD1 assignment by TCRdb is unverifiable without DNA. The germline gives CDR1 SGHVS, CDR2 FQNEAQ. The CDR3 contains 14 residues. Here the CDR3 reads CASRMTGRSYEQYF.

The chain couples TRBV29-1 to TRBJ2-1; the TCRdb D gene call, TRBD1, has no DNA to confirm it. Germline V gene sequence: CDR1 SQVTM, CDR2 ANQGSEA. This CDR3 is 15 amino acids long. This CDR3 is CSATTLAQGVYEQFF.

The V call is TRBV28, the J call TRBJ1-1. This CDR3 is 15 amino acids long. From germline, CDR1 is MDHEN and CDR2 SYDVKM. The CDR3 loop is CASSLFGEVHTEAFF.

The V call is TRBV7-9, the J call TRBJ2-7; TCRdb outputs TRBD2, but without DNA this stays unchecked. Germline CDR1 SEHNR, CDR2 FQNEAQ (reference sequence). The CDR3 covers 13 residues. The CDR3 here is CASSPGLANEQYF.

The V and J genes are TRBV29-1 and TRBJ1-2; as DNA is missing, the TRBD1 call by TCRdb cannot be tested. There are 15 residues in the CDR3. The germline V gene encodes CDR1 SQVTM and CDR2 ANQGSEA. CDR3 region: CSVEDGQGRFYGYTF.

This chain uses TRBV25-1 with TRBJ2-7. Germline-derived CDR1 and CDR2 are MGHDK and SYGVNS. The CDR3 totals 13 residues. Here the CDR3 reads CASSARATYEQYF.

This sequence joins TRBV27 and TRBJ2-3. Germline V gene sequence: CDR1 MNHEY, CDR2 SMNVEV (reference sequence). The CDR3 totals 12 residues. The CDR3 sequence is CASSLVGNTQYF.

The chain recombines TRBV15 with TRBJ2-2; the TCRdb D gene call, TRBD1, has no DNA to confirm it. Per germline, CDR1 LNHNV and CDR2 YYDKDF (reference sequence). The CDR3 extends over 13 amino acids. CDR3 region: CATSSERGGELFF.

V usage is TRBV18 and J usage is TRBJ2-7; TCRdb outputs TRBD2, but without DNA this stays unchecked. The CDR3 has 16 residues. Germline assignment: CDR1 KGHSH and CDR2 LQKENI. CDR3 loop: CASSPEWSGGNYEQYF.

This chain connects TRBV29-1 to TRBJ1-5; TCRdb designates TRBD1, a call that cannot be tested without DNA. CDR3 length: 14 amino acids. CDR1 and CDR2 (germline): SQVTM, ANQGSEA. CDR3 sequence reads: CSVLGSGDNQPQHF.

The V and J genes are TRBV7-6 and TRBJ2-1; the TCRdb D gene call, TRBD1, has no DNA to confirm it. The CDR3 sequence is 16 residues long. Germline loops: CDR1 SGHVS, CDR2 FNYEAQ. CDR3 region: CASSLATGGWGDEQFF.